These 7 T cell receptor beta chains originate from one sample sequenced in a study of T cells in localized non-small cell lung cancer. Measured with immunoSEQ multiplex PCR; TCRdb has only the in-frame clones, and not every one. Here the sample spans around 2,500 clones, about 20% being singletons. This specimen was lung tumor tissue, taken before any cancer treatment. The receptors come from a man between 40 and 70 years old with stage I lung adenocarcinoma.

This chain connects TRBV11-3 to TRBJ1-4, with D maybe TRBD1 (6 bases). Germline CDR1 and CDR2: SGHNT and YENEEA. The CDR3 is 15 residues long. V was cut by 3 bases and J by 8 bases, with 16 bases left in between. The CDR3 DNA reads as TGTGCCAGCAGCTTTGGTGGGGGGCCCTTCGAAAAACTGTTTTTT. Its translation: CASSFGGGPFEKLFF.

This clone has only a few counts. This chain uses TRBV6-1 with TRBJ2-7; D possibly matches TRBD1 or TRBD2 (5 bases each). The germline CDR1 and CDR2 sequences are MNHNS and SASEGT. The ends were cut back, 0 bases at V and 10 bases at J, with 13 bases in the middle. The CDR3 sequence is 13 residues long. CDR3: CASSEARSGRQYF. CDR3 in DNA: TGTGCCAGCAGTGAAGCGCGGTCAGGGAGACAGTACTTC.

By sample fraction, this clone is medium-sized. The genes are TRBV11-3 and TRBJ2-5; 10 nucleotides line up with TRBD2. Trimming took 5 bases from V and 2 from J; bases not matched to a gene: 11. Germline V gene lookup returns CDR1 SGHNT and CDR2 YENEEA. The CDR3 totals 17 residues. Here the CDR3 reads CASSPFSSGRVQETQYF. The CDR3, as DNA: TGTGCCAGCAGCCCTTTTTCTAGCGGGAGAGTTCAAGAGACCCAGTACTTC.

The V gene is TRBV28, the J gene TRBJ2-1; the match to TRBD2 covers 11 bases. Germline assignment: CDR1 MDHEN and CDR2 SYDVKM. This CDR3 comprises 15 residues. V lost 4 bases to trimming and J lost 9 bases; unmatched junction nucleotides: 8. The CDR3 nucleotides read TGTGCCAGCAGTTCCTTTAGCGGGAGGGCCTCTGAGCAGTTCTTC. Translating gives CASSSFSGRASEQFF. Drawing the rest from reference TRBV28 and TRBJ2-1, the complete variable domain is DVKVTQSSRYLVKRTGEKVFLECVQDMDHENMFWYRQDPGLGLRLIYFSYDVKMKEKGDIPEGYSVSREKKERFSLILESASTNQTSMYLCASSSFSGRASEQFFGPGTRLTVL.

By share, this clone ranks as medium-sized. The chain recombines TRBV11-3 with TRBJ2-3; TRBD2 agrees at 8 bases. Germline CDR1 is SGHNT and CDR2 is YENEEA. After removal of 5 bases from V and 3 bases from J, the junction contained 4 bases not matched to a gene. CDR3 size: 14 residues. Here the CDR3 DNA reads TGTGCCAGCAGCCTTTCGGGGGGGACAGATACGCAGTATTTT. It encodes CASSLSGGTDTQYF.

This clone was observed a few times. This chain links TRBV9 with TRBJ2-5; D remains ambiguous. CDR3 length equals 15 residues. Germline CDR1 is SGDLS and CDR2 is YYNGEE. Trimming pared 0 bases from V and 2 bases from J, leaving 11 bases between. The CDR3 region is CASSVVDGLQETQYF. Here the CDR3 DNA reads TGTGCCAGCAGCGTAGTTGACGGATTACAAGAGACCCAGTACTTC.

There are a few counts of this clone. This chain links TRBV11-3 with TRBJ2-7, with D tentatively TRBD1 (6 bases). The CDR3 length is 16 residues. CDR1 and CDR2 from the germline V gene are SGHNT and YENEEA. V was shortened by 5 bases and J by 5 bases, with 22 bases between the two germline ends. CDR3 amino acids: CASSLYRVYLLHEQYF. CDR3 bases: TGTGCCAGCAGCCTATACAGGGTCTACCTACTCCACGAGCAGTACTTC. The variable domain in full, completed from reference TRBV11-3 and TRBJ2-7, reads EAGVVQSPRYKIIEKKQPVAFWCNPISGHNTLYWYLQNLGQGPELLIRYENEEAVDDSQLPKDRFSAERLKGVDSTLKIQPAELGDSAVYLCASSLYRVYLLHEQYFGPGTRLTVT.